The clone carrying this T cell receptor (beta chain) was seen more than once but under ten times. Semi-nested PCR with Nested Universal Primer A followed constant-region reverse priming of full-length variable regions. TCRdb reprocessed the 5' RACE reads with MiXCR, giving one entry per CDR3 protein. This sample has about 50,000 distinct CDR3 sequences, with 15% to 20% found just once. The germline V gene has CDR1 MNHNS and CDR2 SASEGT. The length of the CDR3 is 17 residues. Germline trimming cut 1 base from V and 8 bases from J; bases unmatched to any gene: 12. CD25-based Treg depletion was applied to purified naive CD4+ T cells.

The sequence was collected from a female donor with breast cancer. The chain carries TRBV6-1 and TRBJ2-1; 9 bases are a match to TRBD2. Sample: naive CD4+ T cells sorted from blood. This sample's subset: naive CD4+ T cells, CD4+CD45RA+CD25-. DNA of the CDR3: TGTGCCAGCAGTGAAGGTTTGGCGGGAGGGCCTAGGGATGAGCAGTTCTTC. Protein product: CASSEGLAGGPRDEQFF.